This TCR beta chain was sequenced in a study of CD8 T cells in ankylosing spondylitis. CDR3 length: 15 residues. V gave up 2 bases and J gave up 2 bases, with 10 bases separating them. The germline V gene has CDR1 SNHLY and CDR2 FYNNEI. This clonotype was observed a few times. Its antigen is unidentified. TCRdb recomputed calls from the 5' RACE reads with MiXCR, one row per CDR3 protein. The sample includes around 450,000 distinct CDR3 sequences, approximately 26% of them seen just once. Study findings and constraints: Reported data indicate significant enrichment of disease-linked clones within matched ankylosing spondylitis synovial fluid. Characteristic of ankylosing spondylitis blood, it appeared, was a TCR beta motif comprising several highly homologous variants. Clones linked to the disease showed a CD8+ phenotype. They occurred at relatively low frequencies in peripheral blood.

The sequenced material came from blood, either unsorted or a sorted T cell fraction (not recorded which). This sequence was found in a male donor with ankylosing spondylitis. The rearrangement joins TRBV2 to TRBJ2-1; D might be TRBD2 (6 bases). This chain's CDR3 is CASSELGLTYNEQFF. CDR3 in DNA: TGTGCCAGCAGTGAACTGGGACTCACCTACAATGAGCAGTTCTTC. The variable domain in full, with the rest retrieved from reference TRBV2 and TRBJ2-1, is EPEVTQTPSHQVTQMGQEVILRCVPISNHLYFYWYRQILGQKVEFLVSFYNNEISEKSEIFDDQFSVERPDGSNFTLKIRSTKLEDSAMYFCASSELGLTYNEQFFGPGTRLTVL.